Sequencing of this TCR beta chain was carried out in a study of T cells in Graves' hyperthyroidism and ophthalmopathy. RNA transcripts gave rise to amplified TCR beta CDR3 regions. The HTBI set primed first-round TCR CDR3 RT-PCR. TCRdb analysed the multiplex PCR reads with MiXCR anew, one entry per CDR3 protein. The sample shows roughly 700,000 distinct CDR3 sequences, roughly 17% of them seen only once. This clonotype was observed at least ten times. There are 18 residues in the CDR3. CDR1 SGHVS and CDR2 FQNEAQ come from the germline V gene. Trimming took 5 bases from V and 2 from J; bases not matched to a gene: 11.

V gene TRBV7-8 combines with J gene TRBJ2-2; 10 bases agree with TRBD2. The origin of this receptor is a man in his fifties with Graves' hyperthyroidism. Sequencing was performed on blood. The CDR3 nucleotides are TGTGCCAGCAGCCCCCCTGGTACTAGCGGGAAAAACACCGGGGAGCTGTTTTTT. The encoded protein is CASSPPGTSGKNTGELFF.